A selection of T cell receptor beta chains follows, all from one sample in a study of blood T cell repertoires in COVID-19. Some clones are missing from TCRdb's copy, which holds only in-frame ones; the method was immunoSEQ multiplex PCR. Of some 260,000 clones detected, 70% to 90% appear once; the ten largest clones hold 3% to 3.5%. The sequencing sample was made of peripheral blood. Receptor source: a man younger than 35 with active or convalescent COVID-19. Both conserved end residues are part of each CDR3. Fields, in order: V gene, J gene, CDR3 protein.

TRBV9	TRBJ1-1	CASSVTGSDTEAFF
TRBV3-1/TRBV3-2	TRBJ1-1	CASNPIRQGNTEAFF
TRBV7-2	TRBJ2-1	CASSLRLAGGNEQFF
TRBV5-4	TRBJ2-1	CASSHYFASSYNEQFF
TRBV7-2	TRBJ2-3	CASISGRGGDTQYF
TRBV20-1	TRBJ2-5	CSASLADQETQYF
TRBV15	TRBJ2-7	CATSSADTYEQYF
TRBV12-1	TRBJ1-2	CASSQTGPGTNYGYTF
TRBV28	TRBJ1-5	CASRGSGTGRIQPQHF
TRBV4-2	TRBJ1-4	CASSRTGEKLFF
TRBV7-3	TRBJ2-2	CASSPGQTGELFF
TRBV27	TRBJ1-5	CASSLGVGSGGNQPQHF
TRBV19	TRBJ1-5	CASSGTVNQPQHF
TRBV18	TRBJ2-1	CASSPPGWEVNEQFF
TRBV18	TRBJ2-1	CASSPPSGSYNEQFF
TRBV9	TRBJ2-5	CASSVRKGTSAVETQYF
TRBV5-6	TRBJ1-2	CASSNPGTGAYYGYTF
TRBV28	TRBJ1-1	CASSRGSRWTEAFF
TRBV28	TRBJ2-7	CASSLGGREDEQYF
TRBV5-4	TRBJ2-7	CASSRDIHSYEQYF
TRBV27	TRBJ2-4	CASSLSGGGGKNIQYF
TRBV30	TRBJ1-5	CAWSKTAGNQPQHF
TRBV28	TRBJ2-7	CASSLPGGLYEQYF
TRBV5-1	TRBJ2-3	CASSLSQGTDTQYF
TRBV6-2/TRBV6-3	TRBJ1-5	CASSLGGTQPQHF
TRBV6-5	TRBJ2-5	CASSLTGTGVETQYF
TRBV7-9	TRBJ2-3	CASSLTGNTDTQYF
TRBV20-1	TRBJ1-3	CSASNRGGLSGNTIYF
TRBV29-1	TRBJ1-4	CSARLTGEEEKLFF
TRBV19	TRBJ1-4	CASSITGTGKEKLFF
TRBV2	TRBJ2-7	CASSDSSRAGLSYEQYF
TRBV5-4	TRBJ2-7	CATGRESYEQYF
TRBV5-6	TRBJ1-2	CASSLVGQNYGYTF
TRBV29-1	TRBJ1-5	CSALDRGRNQPQHF
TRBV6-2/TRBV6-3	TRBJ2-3	CASSYFPLTSGNGDTQYF
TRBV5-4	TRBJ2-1	CASSLRPSLAGGDNEQFF
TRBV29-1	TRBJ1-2	CSGWGGNHGYTF
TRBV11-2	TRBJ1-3	CASSLRAGTSGNTIYF
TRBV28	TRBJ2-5	CASSGGGKSETQYF
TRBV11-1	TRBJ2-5	CASSPVGQGAQETQYF
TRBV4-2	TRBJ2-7	CASSQGTSGRGDYEQYF
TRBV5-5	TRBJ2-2	CASSFAGAGTGELFF
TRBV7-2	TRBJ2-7	CASSFSSGNYEQYF
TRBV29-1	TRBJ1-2	CSVLLGDYGYTF
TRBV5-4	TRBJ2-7	CASSLESSPGEQYF
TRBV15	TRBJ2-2	CATSGEQQGLPGTGELFF
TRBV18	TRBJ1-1	CASSLSGVRTEAFF
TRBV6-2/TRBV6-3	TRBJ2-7	CASSRSGTGGREQYF
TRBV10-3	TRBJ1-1	CATLRTGSNTEAFF
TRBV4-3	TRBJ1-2	CASSHHQNYGYTF
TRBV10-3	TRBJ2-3	CAISTGGRTTDTQYF